A selection of T cell receptor beta chains follows, all from one sample in a study of Graves' ophthalmopathy and Graves' hyperthyroidism. Using its own MiXCR run on the multiplex PCR reads, TCRdb lists one record per CDR3 protein. This sample has hundreds of thousands of distinct CDR3 sequences, with just over 40% found just once. Source material: peripheral blood. These receptors all come from an adult man with Graves' ophthalmopathy. Both conserved end residues are part of each CDR3. A D gene is named only where the DNA matches it firmly. Part of the rows lack a size; the others show once, few, many or a class for expanded clones.

clone size	D gene	V gene	J gene	CDR3 protein	CDR3 DNA
many	NA	TRBV25-1	TRBJ2-7	CASSATDRGEQYF	TGTGCCAGCAGTGCTACGGATCGCGGGGAGCAGTACTTC
NA	TRBD1	TRBV12-3/TRBV12-4	TRBJ2-7	CASSFGVQTGNYEQYF	TGTGCCAGCAGTTTTGGGGTCCAGACAGGGAACTACGAGCAGTACTTC
many	NA	TRBV6-1	TRBJ1-5	CASSATADQPQHF	TGTGCCAGCAGTGCGACAGCAGATCAGCCCCAGCATTTT
NA	NA	TRBV24-1	TRBJ2-2	CATSDYREQFFGELFF	NA
few	NA	TRBV5-8	TRBJ1-2	CASSSPGGANYGYTF	TGTGCCAGCAGCTCACCGGGTGGAGCTAACTATGGCTACACCTTC
many	NA	TRBV5-6	TRBJ1-4	CASSNNEKLFF	TGTGCCAGCAGCAATAATGAAAAACTGTTTTTT
few	TRBD2	TRBV9	TRBJ2-2	CASSATASGSNTGELFF	TGTGCCAGCAGCGCGACGGCTAGCGGGAGTAACACCGGGGAGCTGTTTTTT
many	NA	TRBV12-3/TRBV12-4	TRBJ2-5	CASSHPVPSHQETQYF	TGTGCCAGCAGCCATCCGGTACCCAGTCACCAAGAGACCCAGTACTTC
NA	TRBD1	TRBV24-1	TRBJ2-5	CATSEAGTGRETQYF	TGTGCCACCAGTGAGGCCGGGACAGGGCGGGAGACCCAGTACTTC
NA	NA	TRBV2	TRBJ2-6	CARGSDTGANVLTF	TGTGCCAGGGGATCCGACACTGGGGCCAACGTCCTGACTTTC
NA	NA	TRBV7-9	TRBJ1-6	CASSMGGPGSPLHF	TGTGCCAGCAGTATGGGGGGCCCAGGTTCACCCCTCCACTTT
NA	NA	TRBV29-1	TRBJ2-5	CSVEVGDQETQYF	TGCAGCGTTGAGGTGGGAGACCAAGAGACCCAGTACTTC
NA	NA	TRBV29-1	TRBJ2-7	CSLYGAPVYEQYF	TGCAGCTTGTACGGGGCACCGGTCTACGAGCAGTACTTC
many	NA	TRBV6-6	TRBJ1-6	CASSYLGESPLHF	TGTGCCAGCAGTTATTTGGGGGAATCACCCCTCCACTTT
NA	TRBD2	TRBV24-1	TRBJ2-5	CATSVGTTGEETQYF	TGTGCCACCAGTGTGGGGACTACCGGTGAAGAGACCCAGTACTTC
few	TRBD1	TRBV9	TRBJ1-3	CASSVGWTGLGNTIYF	TGTGCCAGCAGCGTAGGATGGACAGGGTTAGGAAACACCATATATTTT
NA	TRBD1	TRBV24-1	TRBJ2-5	CATSDAQGAAETQYF	TGTGCCACCAGTGATGCCCAGGGGGCGGCGGAGACCCAGTACTTC
NA	TRBD1	TRBV2	TRBJ1-2	CASMADRSTYTF	TGTGCCAGCATGGCGGACAGGTCGACCTACACCTTC
many	NA	TRBV10-3	TRBJ1-4	CATRAGADEKLFF	TGTGCCACGCGTGCAGGGGCGGATGAAAAACTGTTTTTT
NA	TRBD1	TRBV10-2	TRBJ2-1	CASRGQNYNEQFF	TGCGCCAGCCGGGGACAGAACTACAATGAGCAGTTCTTC
many	NA	TRBV25-1	TRBJ2-7	CATQSWGTRREQYF	TGTGCCACCCAATCGTGGGGGACCAGGCGCGAGCAGTACTTC
many	NA	TRBV19	TRBJ2-2	CASNRDTSTGELFF	TGTGCCAGTAACCGAGACACATCCACCGGGGAGCTGTTTTTT
few	TRBD2	TRBV12-5	TRBJ2-7	CASGFVLGTSGTRSYEQYF	TGTGCTAGTGGTTTCGTTCTCGGGACTAGCGGAACCCGCTCCTACGAGCAGTACTTC
NA	NA	TRBV18	TRBJ2-5	CASARGGLEETQYF	TGTGCCAGCGCCAGGGGAGGACTAGAAGAGACCCAGTACTTC
many	NA	TRBV6-6	TRBJ1-6	CASRGGGRNSPLHF	TGTGCCAGCCGGGGTGGGGGGCGTAATTCACCCCTCCACTTT
many	NA	TRBV6-6	TRBJ2-5	CASSHGPAQETQYF	TGTGCCAGCAGTCACGGGCCCGCTCAAGAGACCCAGTACTTC
NA	TRBD1	TRBV29-1	TRBJ2-5	CSVRGTGETQYF	TGCAGCGTTCGCGGGACAGGAGAGACCCAGTACTTC
NA	NA	TRBV2	TRBJ1-2	CASTPEGTRPYGYTF	TGTGCCAGCACCCCAGAGGGGACACGACCATATGGCTACACCTTC
once	NA	TRBV24-1	TRBJ1-5	CASSFQVRQPQHF	TGTGCCAGCAGTTTTCAAGTCAGGCAGCCCCAGCATTTT
few	TRBD1	TRBV12-3/TRBV12-4	TRBJ1-2	CASSQGGSNYGYTF	TGTGCCAGCAGTCAGGGGGGGAGTAACTATGGCTACACCTTC
once	NA	TRBV9	TRBJ1-1	CASSIGPSTEAFF	TGTGCCAGCAGCATAGGACCGAGCACTGAAGCTTTCTTT
many	NA	TRBV6-6	TRBJ1-1	CASSRQAEAEAFF	TGTGCCAGCAGCCGACAGGCGGAGGCTGAAGCTTTCTTT
NA	NA	TRBV20-1	TRBJ2-2	CSARDRERRELFF	TGCAGTGCTAGAGACAGGGAGAGAAGGGAGCTGTTTTTT
NA	NA	TRBV2	TRBJ2-7	CASSTQGPYEQYF	TGTGCCAGCAGTACCCAGGGTCCCTACGAGCAGTACTTC
many	NA	TRBV20-1	TRBJ1-3	CSARIASGNTIYF	TGCAGTGCTAGAATAGCGTCTGGAAACACCATATATTTT
NA	NA	TRBV29-1	TRBJ1-1	CSARGQDTEAFF	TGCAGCGCCCGGGGCCAGGACACTGAAGCTTTCTTT
NA	TRBD2	TRBV5-1	TRBJ2-5	CASSPGSGGLETQYF	TGCGCCAGCAGCCCGGGGAGCGGGGGGCTAGAGACCCAGTACTTC
few	TRBD1	TRBV12-3/TRBV12-4	TRBJ2-3	CASRLGTGVTDTQYF	TGTGCCAGCAGATTAGGGACAGGGGTAACAGATACGCAGTATTTT
many	NA	TRBV9	TRBJ1-2	CASSVVEGYGYTF	TGTGCCAGCAGCGTAGTCGAGGGTTATGGCTACACCTTC
many	TRBD1	TRBV19	TRBJ1-5	CASSHTGVNQPQHF	TGTGCCAGTAGTCACACAGGGGTGAATCAGCCCCAGCATTTT
NA	NA	TRBV7-6	TRBJ1-4	CASSPDEENEKLFF	TGTGCCAGCAGCCCCGACGAGGAGAATGAAAAACTGTTTTTT
once	TRBD1	TRBV7-9	TRBJ2-2	CASSLQGVYELFF	TGTGCCAGCAGCTTGCAGGGGGTCTACGAGCTGTTTTTT
NA	NA	TRBV9	TRBJ1-2	CASSQWDTNYGYTF	TGTGCCAGCAGCCAGTGGGATACTAACTATGGCTACACCTTC
few	NA	TRBV5-6	TRBJ2-5	CASSASGQEETQYF	TGTGCCAGCAGCGCATCGGGACAAGAAGAGACCCAGTACTTC
many	NA	TRBV14	TRBJ1-5	CASSQDRGNSQPQHF	TGTGCCAGCAGCCAAGATCGGGGGAATAGTCAGCCCCAGCATTTT
NA	TRBD1	TRBV25-1	TRBJ2-7	CASVVGQFYEQYF	TGTGCCAGCGTTGTGGGACAGTTCTACGAGCAGTACTTC
NA	TRBD1	TRBV12-3/TRBV12-4	TRBJ2-7	CASRGGGAGTGYEQYF	TGTGCCAGCAGGGGCGGCGGGGCAGGGACAGGATACGAGCAGTACTTC
NA	NA	TRBV25-1	TRBJ1-3	CASSARGSGNTIYF	TGTGCCAGCAGTGCTCGGGGATCTGGAAACACCATATATTTT
NA	NA	TRBV5-1	TRBJ2-7	CASSLGETGWEQYF	TGCGCCAGCAGCTTGGGAGAAACAGGTTGGGAGCAGTACTTC